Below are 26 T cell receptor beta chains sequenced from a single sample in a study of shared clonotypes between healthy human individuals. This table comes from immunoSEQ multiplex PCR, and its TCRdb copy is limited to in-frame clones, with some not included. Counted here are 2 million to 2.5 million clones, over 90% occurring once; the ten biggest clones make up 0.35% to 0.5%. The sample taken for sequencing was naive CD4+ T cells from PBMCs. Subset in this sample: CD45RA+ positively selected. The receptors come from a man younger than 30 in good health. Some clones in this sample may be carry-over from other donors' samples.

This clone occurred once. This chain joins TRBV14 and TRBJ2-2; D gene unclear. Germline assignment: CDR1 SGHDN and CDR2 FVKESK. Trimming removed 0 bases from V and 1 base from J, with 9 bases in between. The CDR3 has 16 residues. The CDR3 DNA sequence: TGTGCCAGCAGCCAAGATCAAGCCAGGAACACCGGGGAGCTGTTTTTT. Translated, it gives CASSQDQARNTGELFF.

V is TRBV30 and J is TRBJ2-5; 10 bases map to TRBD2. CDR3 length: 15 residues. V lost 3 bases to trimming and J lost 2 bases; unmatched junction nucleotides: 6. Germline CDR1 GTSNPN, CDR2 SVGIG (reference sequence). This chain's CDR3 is CAWRTGTSAQETQYF. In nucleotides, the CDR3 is TGTGCCTGGAGGACCGGGACTAGCGCACAAGAGACCCAGTACTTC.

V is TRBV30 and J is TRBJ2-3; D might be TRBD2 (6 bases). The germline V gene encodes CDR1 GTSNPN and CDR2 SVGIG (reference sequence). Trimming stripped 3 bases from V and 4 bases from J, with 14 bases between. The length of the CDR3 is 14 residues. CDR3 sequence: CAWRVKGGPDTQYF. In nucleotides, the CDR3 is TGTGCCTGGAGAGTAAAGGGAGGTCCAGATACGCAGTATTTT.

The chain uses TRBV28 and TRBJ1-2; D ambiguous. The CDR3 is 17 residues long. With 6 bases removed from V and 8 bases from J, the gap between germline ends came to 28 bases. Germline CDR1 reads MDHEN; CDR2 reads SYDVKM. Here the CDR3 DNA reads TGTGCCAGCAGCGTGGTAGGCCGTTCGGCCCCCGGGGTGGGCTACACCTTC. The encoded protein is CASSVVGRSAPGVGYTF.

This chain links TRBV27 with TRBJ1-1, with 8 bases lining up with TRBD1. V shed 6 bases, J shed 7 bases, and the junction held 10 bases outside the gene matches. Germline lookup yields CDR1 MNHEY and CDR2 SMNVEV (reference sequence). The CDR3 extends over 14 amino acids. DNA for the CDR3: TGTGCCAGCAGCAGGCAGGGGGCCCTTTATGAAGCTTTCTTT. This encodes CASSRQGALYEAFF.

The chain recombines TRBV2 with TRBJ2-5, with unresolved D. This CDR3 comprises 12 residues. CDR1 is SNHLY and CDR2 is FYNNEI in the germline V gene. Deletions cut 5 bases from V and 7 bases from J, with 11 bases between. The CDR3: CASSFSSGTQYF. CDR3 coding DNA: TGTGCCAGCAGTTTCTCTTCTGGGACCCAGTACTTC.

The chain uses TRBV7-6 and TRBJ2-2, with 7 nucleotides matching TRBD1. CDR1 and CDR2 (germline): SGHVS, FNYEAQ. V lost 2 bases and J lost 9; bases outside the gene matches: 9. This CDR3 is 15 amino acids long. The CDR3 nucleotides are TGTGCCAGCAGCTTAAGACAGGGAGAACACCGGGAGCTGTTTTTT. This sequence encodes CASSLRQGEHRELFF.

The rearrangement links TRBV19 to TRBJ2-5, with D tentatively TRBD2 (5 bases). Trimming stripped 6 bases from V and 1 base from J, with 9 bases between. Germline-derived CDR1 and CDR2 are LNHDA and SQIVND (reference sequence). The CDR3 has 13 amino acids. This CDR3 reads CASSRRPQETQYF. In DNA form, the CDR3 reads TGTGCCAGTAGCCGGAGGCCCCAAGAGACCCAGTACTTC.

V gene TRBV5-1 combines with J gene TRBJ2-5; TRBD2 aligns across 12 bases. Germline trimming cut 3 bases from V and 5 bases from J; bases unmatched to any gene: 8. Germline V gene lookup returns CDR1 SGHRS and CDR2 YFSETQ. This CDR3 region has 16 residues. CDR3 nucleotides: TGCGCCAGCAGCTCGGACCTAGCGGGAGGGCGGGAGACCCAGTACTTC. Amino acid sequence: CASSSDLAGGRETQYF.

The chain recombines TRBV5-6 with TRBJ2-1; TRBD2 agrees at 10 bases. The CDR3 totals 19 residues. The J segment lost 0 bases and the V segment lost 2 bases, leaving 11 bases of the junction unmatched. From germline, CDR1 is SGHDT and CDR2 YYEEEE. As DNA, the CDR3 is TGTGCCAGCAGCTTCGTTCTACTAGCGGGACTAAGCTCCTACAATGAGCAGTTCTTC. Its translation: CASSFVLLAGLSSYNEQFF. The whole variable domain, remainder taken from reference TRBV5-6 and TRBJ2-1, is DAGVTQSPTHLIKTRGQQVTLRCSPKSGHDTVSWYQQALGQGPQFIFQYYEEEERQRGNFPDRFSGHQFPNYSSELNVNALLLGDSALYLCASSFVLLAGLSSYNEQFFGPGTRLTVL.

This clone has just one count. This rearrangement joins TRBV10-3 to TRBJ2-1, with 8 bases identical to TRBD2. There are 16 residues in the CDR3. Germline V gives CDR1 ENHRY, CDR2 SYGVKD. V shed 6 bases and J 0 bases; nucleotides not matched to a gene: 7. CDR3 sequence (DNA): TGTGCCATCAGCCCGACTAGCGCTCCCTCCTACAATGAGCAGTTCTTC. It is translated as CAISPTSAPSYNEQFF.

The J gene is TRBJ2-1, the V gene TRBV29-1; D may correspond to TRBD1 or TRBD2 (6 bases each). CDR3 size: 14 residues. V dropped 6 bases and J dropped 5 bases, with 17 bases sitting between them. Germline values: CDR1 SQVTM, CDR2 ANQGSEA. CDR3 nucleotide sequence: TGCAGCGTACTCTCATGGGGGGCCCACAATGAGCAGTTCTTC. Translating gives CSVLSWGAHNEQFF.

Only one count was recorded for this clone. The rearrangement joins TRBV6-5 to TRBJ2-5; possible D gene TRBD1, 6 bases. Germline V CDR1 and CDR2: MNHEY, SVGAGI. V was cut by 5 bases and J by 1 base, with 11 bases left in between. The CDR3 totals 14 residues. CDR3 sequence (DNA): TGTGCCAGCAGTATCAACAGGGTCCAAGAGACCCAGTACTTC. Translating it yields CASSINRVQETQYF.

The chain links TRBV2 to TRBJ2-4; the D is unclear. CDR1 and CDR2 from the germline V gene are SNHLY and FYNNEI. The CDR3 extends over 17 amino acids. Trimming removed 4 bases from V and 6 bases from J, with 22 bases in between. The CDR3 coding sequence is TGTGCCAGCAGTGTTGGAGTGGGCGTGGTCGGGTTAAACATTCAGTACTTC. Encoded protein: CASSVGVGVVGLNIQYF.

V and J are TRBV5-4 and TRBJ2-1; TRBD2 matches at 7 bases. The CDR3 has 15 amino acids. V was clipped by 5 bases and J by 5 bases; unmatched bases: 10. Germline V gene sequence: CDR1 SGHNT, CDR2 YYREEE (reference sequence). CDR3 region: CASRTGRDGNNEQFF. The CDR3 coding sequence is TGTGCCAGCAGAACGGGGAGGGACGGGAACAATGAGCAGTTCTTC.

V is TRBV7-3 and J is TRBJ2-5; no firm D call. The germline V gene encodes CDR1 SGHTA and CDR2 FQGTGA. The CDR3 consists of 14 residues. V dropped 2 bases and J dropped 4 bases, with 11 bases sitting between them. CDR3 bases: TGTGCCAGCAGCTTATTAGGCCACGGAGAGACCCAGTACTTC. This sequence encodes CASSLLGHGETQYF.

The CDR3 region has the DNA TGTGCCAGCAGCTTAGGGGTTTCTGGGACAGCTGAAGCTTTCTTT. Translated: CASSLGVSGTAEAFF. The chain uses TRBV7-9 and TRBJ1-1, with 7 bases lining up with TRBD1. This CDR3 contains 15 residues. Germline assignment: CDR1 SEHNR and CDR2 FQNEAQ (reference sequence). Trimming cost V 1 base and J 6 bases; bases outside gene matches: 8.

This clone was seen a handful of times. CDR3 nucleotides: TGTGCCTGGAGTCCGGGCCCAAGGAGTCAGCCCCAGCATTTT. The encoded protein is CAWSPGPRSQPQHF. This chain joins TRBV30 and TRBJ1-5; D remains ambiguous. The germline CDR1 and CDR2 sequences are GTSNPN and SVGIG (reference sequence). CDR3 length equals 14 residues. V lost 2 bases, J lost 6 bases, and 14 bases lay in between.

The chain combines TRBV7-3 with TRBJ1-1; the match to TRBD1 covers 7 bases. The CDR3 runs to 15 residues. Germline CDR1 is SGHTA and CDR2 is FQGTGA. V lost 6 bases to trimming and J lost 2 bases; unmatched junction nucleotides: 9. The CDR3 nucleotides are TGTGCCAGCAGTAACCGACAGGGCTATAACACTGAAGCTTTCTTT. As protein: CASSNRQGYNTEAFF.

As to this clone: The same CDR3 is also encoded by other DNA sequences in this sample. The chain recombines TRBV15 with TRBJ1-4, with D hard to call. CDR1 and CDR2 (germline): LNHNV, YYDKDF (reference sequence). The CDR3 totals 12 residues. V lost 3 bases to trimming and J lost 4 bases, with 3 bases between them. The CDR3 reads CATSRGNEKLFF. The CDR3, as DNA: TGTGCCACCAGCAGGGGTAATGAAAAACTGTTTTTT. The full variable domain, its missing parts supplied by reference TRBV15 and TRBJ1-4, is DAMVIQNPRYQVTQFGKPVTLSCSQTLNHNVMYWYQQKSSQAPKLLFHYYDKDFNNEADTPDNFQSRRPNTSFCFLDIRSPGLGDTAMYLCATSRGNEKLFFGSGTQLSVL.

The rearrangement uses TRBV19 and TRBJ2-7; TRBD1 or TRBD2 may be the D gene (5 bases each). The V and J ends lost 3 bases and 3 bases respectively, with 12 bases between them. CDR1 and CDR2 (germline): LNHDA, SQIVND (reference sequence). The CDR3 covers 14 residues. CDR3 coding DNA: TGTGCCAGTAGTATCCGGGACCCCCTCTACGAGCAGTACTTC. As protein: CASSIRDPLYEQYF.

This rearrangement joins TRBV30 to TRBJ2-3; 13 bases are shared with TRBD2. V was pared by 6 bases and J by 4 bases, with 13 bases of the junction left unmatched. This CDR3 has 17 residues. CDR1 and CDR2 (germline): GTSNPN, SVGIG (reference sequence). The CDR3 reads CACNRLAGGLRADTQYF. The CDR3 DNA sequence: TGTGCCTGTAACAGACTAGCGGGAGGTTTAAGAGCAGATACGCAGTATTTT. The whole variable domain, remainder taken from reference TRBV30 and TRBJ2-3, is SQTIHQWPATLVQPVGSPLSLECTVEGTSNPNLYWYRQAAGRGLQLLFYSVGIGQISSEVPQNLSASRPQDRQFILSSKKLLLSDSGFYLCACNRLAGGLRADTQYFGPGTRLTVL.

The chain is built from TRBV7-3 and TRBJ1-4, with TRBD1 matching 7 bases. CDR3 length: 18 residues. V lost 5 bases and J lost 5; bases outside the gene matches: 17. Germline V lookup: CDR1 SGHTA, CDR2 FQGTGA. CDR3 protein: CASSTEGGGAASNEKLFF. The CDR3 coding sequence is TGTGCCAGCAGCACGGAAGGAGGGGGCGCAGCCTCGAATGAAAAACTGTTTTTT. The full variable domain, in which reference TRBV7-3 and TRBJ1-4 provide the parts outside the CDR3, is GAGVSQTPSNKVTEKGKYVELRCDPISGHTALYWYRQSLGQGPEFLIYFQGTGAADDSGLPNDRFFAVRPEGSVSTLKIQRTERGDSAVYLCASSTEGGGAASNEKLFFGSGTQLSVL.

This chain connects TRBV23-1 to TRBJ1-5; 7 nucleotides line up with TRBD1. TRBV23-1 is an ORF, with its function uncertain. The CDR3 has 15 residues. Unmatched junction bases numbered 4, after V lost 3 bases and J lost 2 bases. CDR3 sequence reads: CASSQRGPRNQPQHF. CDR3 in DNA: TGCGCCAGCAGTCAGAGGGGGCCTCGCAATCAGCCCCAGCATTTT.

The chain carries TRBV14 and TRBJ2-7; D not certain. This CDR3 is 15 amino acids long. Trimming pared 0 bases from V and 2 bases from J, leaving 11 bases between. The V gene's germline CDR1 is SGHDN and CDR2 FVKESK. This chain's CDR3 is CASSQDLALAYEQYF. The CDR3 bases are TGTGCCAGCAGCCAAGATTTAGCTCTAGCCTACGAGCAGTACTTC.

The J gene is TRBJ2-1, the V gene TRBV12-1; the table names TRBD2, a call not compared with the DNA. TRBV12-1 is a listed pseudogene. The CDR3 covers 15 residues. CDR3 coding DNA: TGTGCCAGCAGCGTCGGACTAGCATCCTACAATGAGCAGTTCTTC. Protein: CASSVGLASYNEQFF.